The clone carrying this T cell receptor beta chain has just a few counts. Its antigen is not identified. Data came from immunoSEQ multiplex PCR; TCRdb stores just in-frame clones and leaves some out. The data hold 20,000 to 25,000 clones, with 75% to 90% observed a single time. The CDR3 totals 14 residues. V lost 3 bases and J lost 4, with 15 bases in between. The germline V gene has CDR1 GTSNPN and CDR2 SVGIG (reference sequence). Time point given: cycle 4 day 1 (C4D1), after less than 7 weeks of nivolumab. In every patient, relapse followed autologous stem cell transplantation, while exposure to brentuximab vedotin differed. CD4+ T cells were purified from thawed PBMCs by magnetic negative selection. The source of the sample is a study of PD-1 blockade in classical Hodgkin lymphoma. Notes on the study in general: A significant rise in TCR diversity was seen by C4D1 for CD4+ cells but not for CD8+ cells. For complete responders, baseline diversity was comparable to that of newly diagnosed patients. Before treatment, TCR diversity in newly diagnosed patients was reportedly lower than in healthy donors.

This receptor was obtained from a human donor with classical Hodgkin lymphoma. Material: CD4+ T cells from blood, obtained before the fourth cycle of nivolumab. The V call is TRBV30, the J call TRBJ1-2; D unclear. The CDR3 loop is CAWRTGSHGYGYTF. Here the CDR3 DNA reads TGTGCCTGGAGAACCGGTTCCCACGGCTATGGCTACACCTTC. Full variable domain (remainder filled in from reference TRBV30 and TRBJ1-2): SQTIHQWPATLVQPVGSPLSLECTVEGTSNPNLYWYRQAAGRGLQLLFYSVGIGQISSEVPQNLSASRPQDRQFILSSKKLLLSDSGFYLCAWRTGSHGYGYTFGSGTRLTVV.